This T cell receptor (beta chain) was captured by sequencing in a study of T cell repertoires in cytomegalovirus infection. Overall study: In public TCR beta signatures, there were indications of both CMV infection and matching HLA type.

Study conclusions and caveats: There were HLA-C-restricted CMV-specific TCR beta clonotypes dominating the ex vivo response.

Via MiXCR, TCRdb re-called the reads, giving one row per CDR3 protein. The sample has 250,000 to 300,000 distinct CDR3 sequences, roughly 13% seen once. The germline V gene has CDR1 SGHTA and CDR2 FQGNSA. This CDR3 has 12 amino acids. The V and J ends lost 1 base and 6 bases respectively, with 7 bases between them. This clonotype occurred a few times. Its antigen is unknown. The V call is TRBV7-2, the J call TRBJ2-7, with D perhaps TRBD1 (6 bases). Sequencing was carried out using PBMCs. This sequence originates from a human donor in good health (CMV status not recorded). Some clones in this sample may be carry-over from other donors' samples. CDR3 protein: CASSLGTAEQYF. The CDR3 bases are TGTGCCAGCAGCTTAGGGACAGCCGAGCAGTACTTC.